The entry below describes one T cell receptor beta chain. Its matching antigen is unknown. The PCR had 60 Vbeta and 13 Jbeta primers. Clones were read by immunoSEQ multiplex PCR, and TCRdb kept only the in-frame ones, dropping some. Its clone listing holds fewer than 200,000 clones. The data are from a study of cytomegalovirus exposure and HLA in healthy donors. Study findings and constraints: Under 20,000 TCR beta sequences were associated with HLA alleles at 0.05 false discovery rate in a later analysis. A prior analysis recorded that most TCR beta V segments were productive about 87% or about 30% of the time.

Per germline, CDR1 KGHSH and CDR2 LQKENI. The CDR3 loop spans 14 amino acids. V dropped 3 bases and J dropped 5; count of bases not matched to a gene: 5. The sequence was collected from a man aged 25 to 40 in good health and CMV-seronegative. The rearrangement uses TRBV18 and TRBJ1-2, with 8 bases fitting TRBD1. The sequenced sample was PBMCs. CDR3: CASSPTDRAYGYTF. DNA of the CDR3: TGTGCCAGCTCACCTACGGACAGGGCGTATGGCTACACCTTC.